This T cell receptor (beta chain) was captured in a study of blood T cell repertoires in COVID-19. Clones were read by immunoSEQ multiplex PCR, and TCRdb kept only the in-frame ones, dropping some. The sample records some 270,000 clones, 89% being singletons. This clonotype originated in a woman in her thirties or forties who had recovered from COVID-19. The material sequenced was PBMCs or T cells enriched from blood (not recorded which).

For the CDR3, the DNA is TGTGCCTGGAGGCAACAGGGCTTTAGCTATGGCTACACCTTC. This gives the protein CAWRQQGFSYGYTF. The chain couples TRBV30 to TRBJ1-2, with D tentatively TRBD1 (6 bases). Germline-derived CDR1 and CDR2 are GTSNPN and SVGIG (reference sequence). Trimming took 3 bases from V and 4 from J, leaving 15 bases between them. The CDR3 spans 14 residues.